The text below deals with one TCR beta chain. What it binds is unknown. Ahead of sequencing, the ViraFEST assay grew antigen-specific CD4+ T cells using viral peptide pools. With 10 days of culture completed, CD4+ T cells were isolated. The person acquired a PCR-confirmed SARS-CoV-2 infection between March and December 2020. About 2.1 million PBMC were seeded per well and grown in the presence of approximately 9.5 IU/ml IL-2 and 9.5 to 10 ug/ml peptides. It was an HIV-1 Nef peptide pool that made up the negative control culture. The source of the sample is a study of vaccination effects on CD4 cells after COVID-19. Turning to the study itself: Every participant took two doses of the BNT162b2 or mRNA-1273 vaccine. Sample collection from two convalescent patients occurred 16 days and one week before vaccination.

The CDR3 consists of 14 residues. In germline, CDR1 is SGHDT, CDR2 YYEEEE. The V end lost 4 bases, the J end lost 10 bases, and 21 bases lay between the germline ends. The assay was immunoSEQ multiplex PCR, and TCRdb's table has in-frame clones only and misses some. This sample has 70,000 or so clones, with roughly 73% found just once. The V call is TRBV5-6, the J call TRBJ2-7; D ambiguous. The sequence was obtained from a human donor who had a prior SARS-CoV-2 infection. The material was CD4+ T cells from PBMCs cultured with HIV peptides, obtained before COVID-19 vaccination. The subset here: HIV-1 Nef peptide pool negative control/reference culture. The CDR3 here is CASSTTSPYSLQYF. Here the CDR3 DNA reads TGTGCCAGCAGCACCACGAGTCCGTACAGTTTACAGTACTTC.